The 5 T cell receptor beta chains given below trace back to one sample, sequenced in a study of blood T cell repertoires in COVID-19. Assay: immunoSEQ multiplex PCR; the TCRdb copy retains only in-frame clones and omits some. The table includes 280,000 or so clones, 89% detected once. Sequencing used peripheral blood. The source of these receptors is a woman in her sixties or seventies with acute or convalescent COVID-19.

V usage is TRBV3-1 (or the pseudogene TRBV3-2) and J usage is TRBJ1-5, with TRBD1 matching over 7 bases. The CDR3 spans 14 residues. Germline V gene lookup returns CDR1 LGHDT and CDR2 YNNKEL (reference sequence). V lost 4 bases to trimming and J lost 1 base; unmatched junction nucleotides: 1. CDR3 sequence (DNA): TGTGCCAGCAGCCTGGGACAGAGCAATCAGCCCCAGCATTTT. Its protein is CASSLGQSNQPQHF.

V gene TRBV5-1 combines with J gene TRBJ2-1; 9 bases agree with TRBD2. The V gene's germline CDR1 is SGHRS and CDR2 YFSETQ. The junction had 6 bases not matched to a gene; V was cut back by 0 bases and J by 8 bases. This CDR3 region has 15 residues. The CDR3 region is CASSLGSGGIDEQFF. Here the CDR3 DNA reads TGCGCCAGCAGCTTGGGCAGCGGGGGGATCGATGAGCAGTTCTTC.

The V call is TRBV16, the J call TRBJ1-2, with D unresolved. Germline-derived CDR1 and CDR2 are KGHSY and FQNENV. This CDR3 has 17 amino acids. Deletions cut 4 bases from V and 7 bases from J, with 25 bases between. CDR3 sequence reads: CASSPTSGLLPITGYTF. The CDR3 nucleotides read TGTGCCAGCAGCCCTACTTCAGGCCTACTGCCGATAACTGGCTACACCTTC.

The J gene is TRBJ1-4, the V gene TRBV30; D is unresolved. This CDR3 is 15 amino acids long. Germline V CDR1 and CDR2: GTSNPN, SVGIG (reference sequence). V was cut by 4 bases and J by 8 bases, with 20 bases left in between. The CDR3 spells CAWTGLFGVREKLFF. As DNA, the CDR3 is TGTGCCTGGACGGGCCTCTTCGGGGTACGGGAAAAACTGTTTTTT.

The rearrangement links TRBV28 to TRBJ1-5, with 7 positions matching TRBD1. The CDR3 sequence is 15 residues long. Germline values: CDR1 MDHEN, CDR2 SYDVKM. V lost 3 bases, J lost 4 bases, and 6 bases stayed unmatched. CDR3 sequence (DNA): TGTGCCAGCAGTTTGAGGCAGGGGGAGAATCAGCCCCAGCATTTT. This codes for CASSLRQGENQPQHF.